Described below is a single T cell receptor beta chain sequence and its context. Per the study methods: Cell counts per sample came from amplifying reference gene primers. Sequencing used immunoSEQ multiplex PCR; TCRdb keeps in-frame clones, though not all of them. V, J and clone size are taken as reported in that table, and D and trimming were inferred from the DNA itself. The profile covers some 260,000 clones, with approximately 90% appearing a single time and around 6.3% taken by the ten largest. J was trimmed by 0 bases and V by 8 bases; bases with no gene match: 3. The germline gives CDR1 ENHRY, CDR2 SYGVKD. This CDR3 spans 14 amino acids. The data are from a study of blood T cell repertoires in COVID-19. The wider study: The study drew acute and convalescent COVID-19 samples from the United States, Italy and Spain. Nucleic acid was either cDNA or gDNA, and it came from T cells, B-cell-depleted T cells, or PBMCs.

It was during active infection that Seattle patients were enrolled and then longitudinally followed. Sequenced material: peripheral blood. This TCR came from a woman in her 30s with COVID-19, enrolled during active disease. This chain joins TRBV10-3 and TRBJ2-1, with 8 bases aligning to TRBD1. The CDR3 here is CAIGGQGSYNEQFF. In nucleotides, the CDR3 is TGTGCCATCGGTGGACAGGGCTCCTACAATGAGCAGTTCTTC.